The 31 T cell receptor beta chains reported below all come from one sample, sequenced in a study of T-cell reconstitution after alpha-beta-depleted transplantation in children. Preparation of the TCRbeta library used unique molecular identifiers. TCRdb reanalysed the PCR reads using MiXCR and keeps one entry per CDR3 protein. The repertoire holds 200,000 to 250,000 distinct CDR3 sequences, with around 7.7% as singletons. Sequences were derived from PBMCs, mostly from graft donor cells, sampled 360 days after TCRalphabeta/CD19-depleted stem cell transplant. These receptor sequences come from a male patient under 10 years old who had a stem cell transplant for acute myeloid leukemia, so the T cells may come from the graft donor.

CDR3 loop: CASTPTGTGGVEQFF. In DNA form, the CDR3 reads TGTGCCAGCACGCCGACCGGGACAGGGGGCGTTGAGCAGTTCTTC. The gene calls are TRBV6-2 or TRBV6-3 and TRBJ2-1, with TRBD1 matching 12 bases. The CDR3 loop spans 15 amino acids. The V and J ends lost 7 bases and 9 bases, in that order; junction bases with no gene match: 10. Germline values: CDR1 MNHEY, CDR2 SVGEGT.

This clonotype was recorded many times. The chain joins TRBV7-8 to TRBJ2-5; D unresolved. The CDR3 is made up of 17 amino acids. Germline loops: CDR1 SGHVS, CDR2 FQNEAQ. V lost 5 bases and J 7 bases, leaving 26 bases between the germline ends. The CDR3 is CASSPESYWYQEMTQYF. In DNA, the CDR3 is TGTGCCAGCAGCCCCGAAAGCTACTGGTACCAAGAGATGACCCAGTACTTC.

The table lists this clonotype with a few counts. This chain uses TRBV20-1 with TRBJ2-5, with 7 bases identical to TRBD2. CDR1 DFQATT and CDR2 SNEGSKA come from the germline V gene (reference sequence). J lost 5 bases, V lost 3 bases, and 9 bases had no gene match. The CDR3 totals 14 residues. The CDR3, as DNA: TGCAGTGCTAGGGGACTACCCCCGGGGGAGACCCAGTACTTC. This sequence encodes CSARGLPPGETQYF.

This clonotype has only a few counts. The chain employs TRBV5-6 and TRBJ2-1; weak D call: TRBD1 (5 bases). CDR1 is SGHDT and CDR2 is YYEEEE in the germline V gene. V was cut by 1 base and J by 0 bases, with 11 bases left in between. There are 16 residues in the CDR3. Written as DNA, the CDR3 is TGTGCCAGCAGCTTGCAGGGCCCTAGCTCCTACAATGAGCAGTTCTTC. Translated, it gives CASSLQGPSSYNEQFF.

The J gene is TRBJ1-4, the V gene TRBV7-9, with D unresolved. The germline V gene has CDR1 SEHNR and CDR2 FQNEAQ (reference sequence). The CDR3 extends over 14 amino acids. The V end lost 1 base, the J end lost 8 bases, and 11 bases lay between the germline ends. CDR3 sequence (DNA): TGTGCCAGCAGCTTAGTCGGTCGCGGCGAAAAACTGTTTTTT. As protein: CASSLVGRGEKLFF.

This clonotype was counted a few times. The rearrangement links TRBV6-5 to TRBJ2-5; perhaps TRBD1 as D (5 bases). Germline V lookup: CDR1 MNHEY, CDR2 SVGAGI. V gave up 2 bases and J gave up 2 bases, with 15 bases separating them. This CDR3 contains 16 residues. CDR3 region: CASSYRRTNTQETQYF. DNA for the CDR3: TGTGCCAGCAGTTACCGAAGGACAAATACACAAGAGACCCAGTACTTC.

This clonotype came up a few times. V is TRBV20-1 and J is TRBJ2-3; TRBD2 matches at 13 bases. The junction had 1 base not matched to a gene; V was cut back by 1 base and J by 3 bases. CDR1 is DFQATT, CDR2 SNEGSKA, per germline (reference sequence). The CDR3 has 15 amino acids. The CDR3 bases are TGCAGTGCTAGAGCACTAGCGGGGGGGACAGATACGCAGTATTTT. This codes for CSARALAGGTDTQYF.

Only a few counts were recorded for this clonotype. The chain has TRBV6-5 and TRBJ2-5; 12 bases fit TRBD2. J lost 4 bases, V lost 3 bases, and 6 bases had no gene match. In germline, CDR1 is MNHEY, CDR2 SVGAGI. The CDR3 sequence is 16 residues long. Here the CDR3 reads CASSYSVLAGGETQYF. The CDR3 DNA reads TGTGCCAGCAGTTATTCTGTACTAGCGGGAGGAGAGACCCAGTACTTC.

The rearrangement joins TRBV7-9 to TRBJ2-3; possibly TRBD1 for D (5 bases). This CDR3 contains 14 residues. Trimming pared 5 bases from V and 6 bases from J, leaving 15 bases between. Germline loops: CDR1 SEHNR, CDR2 FQNEAQ (reference sequence). CDR3 amino acids: CASSPLLWGDTQYF. CDR3 sequence (DNA): TGTGCCAGCAGCCCACTGCTGTGGGGCGATACGCAGTATTTT.

This clonotype was seen at least ten times. The chain joins TRBV10-3 to TRBJ2-5; D is uncertain. Germline lookup yields CDR1 ENHRY and CDR2 SYGVKD. V dropped 8 bases and J dropped 2 bases, with 18 bases sitting between them. This CDR3 is built from 15 residues. The CDR3 spells CAIWAGELGQETQYF. Written as DNA, the CDR3 is TGTGCCATCTGGGCAGGAGAGCTTGGGCAAGAGACCCAGTACTTC.

The V gene is TRBV5-6, the J gene TRBJ2-7; TRBD1 aligns across 12 bases. Trimming removed 6 bases from V and 7 bases from J; junction bases left unmatched: 11. This CDR3 is built from 15 residues. Germline V lookup: CDR1 SGHDT, CDR2 YYEEEE. The CDR3 coding sequence is TGTGCCAGCAAGATCCGGGACAGGGGGCCATGGGAGCAGTACTTC. Its protein is CASKIRDRGPWEQYF.

This clonotype showed up just a few times. J is TRBJ2-7 and V is TRBV6-5, with unresolved D. The CDR3 extends over 16 amino acids. The germline CDR1 and CDR2 sequences are MNHEY and SVGAGI. V dropped 0 bases and J dropped 0 bases, with 12 bases sitting between them. The CDR3 DNA is TGTGCCAGCAGTTACTCCGCCACGAGGAGCTCCTACGAGCAGTACTTC. This codes for CASSYSATRSSYEQYF.

At least ten counts were recorded for this clonotype. The rearrangement links TRBV29-1 to TRBJ2-1; D is uncertain. Trimming took off 6 bases at V and 5 bases at J, with 8 bases between the two ends. The CDR3 has 11 amino acids. Germline V lookup: CDR1 SQVTM, CDR2 ANQGSEA. CDR3 nucleotide sequence: TGCAGCGTGTGGGTAAACAATGAGCAGTTCTTC. It codes for CSVWVNNEQFF.

In its sample, this clonotype was seen a few times. This chain links TRBV6-5 with TRBJ2-2; D gene uncertain. The V end was cut by 2 bases, the J end by 3 bases, with 19 bases between. The CDR3 has 18 residues. Germline values: CDR1 MNHEY, CDR2 SVGAGI. The CDR3 nucleotides read TGTGCCAGCAGTTACAGCACCGCCTGGCAGGAGCACACCGGGGAGCTGTTTTTT. It is translated as CASSYSTAWQEHTGELFF.

V and J are TRBV15 and TRBJ2-5; D may correspond to TRBD1 or TRBD2 (6 bases each). The CDR3 runs 13 residues. With 1 base removed from V and 5 bases from J, the gap between germline ends came to 8 bases. Germline assignment: CDR1 LNHNV and CDR2 YYDKDF (reference sequence). CDR3 amino acids: CATSRVGGETQYF. CDR3 nucleotide sequence: TGTGCCACCAGCAGAGTGGGGGGCGAGACCCAGTACTTC.

This clonotype was counted ten times or more. The chain carries TRBV12-3 or TRBV12-4 and TRBJ1-5; D is ambiguous. V was clipped by 7 bases and J by 12 bases, with 13 bases between them. The CDR3 consists of 11 residues. CDR3 region: CASTPSGVQHF. In DNA, the CDR3 is TGTGCCAGCACCCCAAGTGGAGTCCAGCATTTT.

Only a few counts were recorded for this clonotype. The genes are TRBV7-8 and TRBJ1-5; unclear D gene. Trimming took off 0 bases at V and 4 bases at J, with 13 bases between the two ends. Germline V gene sequence: CDR1 SGHVS, CDR2 FQNEAQ. There are 16 residues in the CDR3. The CDR3: CASSLAKAARNQPQHF. DNA of the CDR3: TGTGCCAGCAGCTTAGCGAAGGCAGCCAGGAATCAGCCCCAGCATTTT.

The sample holds a few counts of this clonotype. The chain has TRBV3-1 and TRBJ2-3; no clear D. The germline V and J ends were trimmed by 1 base and 6 bases, with 14 bases remaining between them. CDR3 length: 15 residues. CDR1 and CDR2 from the germline V gene are LGHDT and YNNKEL (reference sequence). DNA of the CDR3: TGTGCCAGCAGCCAAGCAAGCATTGTGCGCGATACGCAGTATTTT. Its protein product is CASSQASIVRDTQYF.

The chain carries TRBV29-1 and TRBJ2-1, with TRBD2 matching over 12 bases. V trimming: 4 bases; J trimming: 5 bases; junction bases outside the gene matches: 6. Germline CDR1 SQVTM, CDR2 ANQGSEA. CDR3 size: 15 residues. CDR3 residues: CSVATRLAGDNEQFF. The CDR3 coding sequence is TGCAGCGTTGCTACGAGACTAGCGGGGGACAATGAGCAGTTCTTC.

Comments on this clonotype: The final CDR3 position lacks the conserved phenylalanine or tryptophan, pointing to a likely read error. The chain links TRBV7-2 to TRBJ2-1, with D unresolved. Germline CDR1 reads SGHTA; CDR2 reads FQGNSA. Trimming left V 5 bases short and J 2 bases short, with 1 base between. This CDR3 contains 11 residues. CDR3 in amino acids: CASSPYNEQFI. The CDR3 DNA reads TGTGCCAGCAGCCCCTACAATGAGCAGTTCATC.

There are many counts of this clonotype. This sequence joins TRBV11-2 and TRBJ2-2, with D perhaps matching TRBD2 (5 bases). V was pared by 1 base and J by 7 bases, with 10 bases between. Germline CDR1 SGHAT, CDR2 FQNNGV. There are 14 residues in the CDR3. The CDR3 here is CASSLAGEYGELFF. The CDR3, as DNA: TGTGCCAGCAGCTTAGCCGGGGAGTACGGGGAGCTGTTTTTT.

V gene TRBV12-3 or TRBV12-4 combines with J gene TRBJ1-5; no clear D. The CDR3 covers 15 residues. V lost 6 bases to trimming and J lost 1 base, with 13 bases between them. The CDR3 is CASSYGVLSNQPQHF. CDR3 nucleotide sequence: TGTGCCAGCAGCTACGGAGTGTTAAGCAATCAGCCCCAGCATTTT.

The table lists this clonotype with a few counts. The chain links TRBV6-1 to TRBJ2-5, with D possibly matching TRBD2 (6 bases). This CDR3 contains 12 residues. CDR1 is MNHNS, CDR2 SASEGT, per germline. The germline V and J ends were trimmed by 8 bases and 5 bases, with 12 bases remaining between them. CDR3 protein: CASRGGSETQYF. The DNA for the CDR3 is TGTGCCAGCCGTGGGGGGAGTGAGACCCAGTACTTC.

This clonotype was seen more than once but under ten times. The J gene is TRBJ2-7, the V gene TRBV10-3; TRBD2 might be the D (5 bases). Germline V gives CDR1 ENHRY, CDR2 SYGVKD. The CDR3 is made up of 15 amino acids. The V end lost 3 bases, the J end lost 2 bases, and 14 bases lay between the germline ends. The chain's CDR3 is CAISDEEVGTYEQYF. CDR3 bases: TGTGCCATCAGTGATGAGGAGGTAGGGACCTACGAGCAGTACTTC.

This clonotype was counted between two and nine times. V is TRBV5-1 and J is TRBJ2-5; no clear D gene. V was pared by 7 bases and J by 5 bases, with 12 bases between. The CDR3 has 12 residues. In germline, CDR1 is SGHRS, CDR2 YFSETQ. This CDR3 is CASCYPEETQYF. The DNA of the CDR3 is TGCGCCAGCTGTTATCCGGAGGAGACCCAGTACTTC.

The V gene is TRBV20-1, the J gene TRBJ2-3; 11 bases are a match to TRBD2. CDR1 and CDR2 from the germline V gene are DFQATT and SNEGSKA (reference sequence). This CDR3 region has 17 residues. V shed 5 bases and J 3 bases; nucleotides not matched to a gene: 13. The CDR3 DNA reads as TGCAGTGCTTATCCGGGGCGACTAGCGGGATTGACAGATACGCAGTATTTT. Translating gives CSAYPGRLAGLTDTQYF.

The chain employs TRBV5-6 and TRBJ2-5; maybe TRBD2 (5 bases). Germline assignment: CDR1 SGHDT and CDR2 YYEEEE. The CDR3 totals 15 residues. V was trimmed by 1 base and J by 5 bases, leaving 15 bases between them. The CDR3 bases are TGTGCCAGCAGCTTGAAACGCCGGGGTTATGAGACCCAGTACTTC. Its protein is CASSLKRRGYETQYF.

This clonotype was seen more than once but under ten times. This rearrangement joins TRBV3-1 to TRBJ2-3; maybe TRBD2 (6 bases). The CDR3 is 18 residues long. V was clipped by 1 base and J by 2 bases, with 19 bases between them. The germline CDR1 and CDR2 sequences are LGHDT and YNNKEL (reference sequence). The CDR3 DNA follows: TGTGCCAGCAGCCAAGCCCCTATAGCGGTCCGCCTCACAGATACGCAGTATTTT. Translated, it gives CASSQAPIAVRLTDTQYF.

This clonotype has just a few counts. The rearrangement links TRBV18 to TRBJ2-5, with a possible D match to TRBD2 (6 bases). V gave up 1 base and J gave up 2 bases, with 11 bases separating them. The CDR3 sequence is 15 residues long. Per the germline V gene, CDR1 is KGHSH and CDR2 is LQKENI. CDR3 nucleotide sequence: TGTGCCAGCTCACCACGGAAGGGAGGTCAAGAGACCCAGTACTTC. Translating it yields CASSPRKGGQETQYF.

This chain links TRBV12-3 or TRBV12-4 with TRBJ1-1, with 8 nucleotides matching TRBD1. The CDR3 has 14 amino acids. J was trimmed by 5 bases and V by 6 bases; bases with no gene match: 8. The CDR3, as DNA: TGTGCCAGCAGAGCGACAGGGGAAGTAACTGAAGCTTTCTTT. It specifies CASRATGEVTEAFF.

The gene calls are TRBV7-9 and TRBJ2-5, with D unresolved. V lost 5 bases, J lost 2 bases, and 9 bases lay in between. Germline V CDR1 and CDR2: SEHNR, FQNEAQ (reference sequence). The CDR3 consists of 13 residues. The CDR3 loop is CASSAPEQETQYF. The CDR3 region has the DNA TGTGCCAGCAGCGCACCAGAACAAGAGACCCAGTACTTC.